One T cell receptor beta chain is described in this entry. Its antigen is not identified. This record belongs to a study of T-cell memory formation after mild COVID-19. TCRdb redid the calling of the 5' RACE reads with MiXCR, one entry per CDR3 protein. This sample has approximately 580,000 distinct CDR3 sequences, with 20% found just once. General study points: Clones which contracted sat mainly in CM and EM if CD4+, and in EMRA if CD8+. Later expanders leaned CD4+, whereas clones that contracted between day 15 and 85 were balanced CD4/CD8.

Germline V gene data show CDR1 as LNHNV and CDR2 as YYDKDF (reference sequence). Trimming removed 0 bases at V and 4 bases at J, with 13 bases between. This CDR3 has 15 amino acids. The sequence was collected from an adult woman who had mild COVID-19 (a few samples of this study predate the infection). Cell type and time point are not known. The material sequenced was PBMCs or a T cell subset sorted from them (not recorded which). V is TRBV15 and J is TRBJ2-7, with D perhaps matching TRBD1 (7 bases). CDR3 nucleotides: TGTGCCACCAGCAGAGATCGGCAGGGGGGATACGAGCAGTACTTC. Amino acid sequence: CATSRDRQGGYEQYF.